The rows below give T cell receptor beta chains drawn from one sample of a study of blood T cell repertoires in COVID-19. Clones were read by immunoSEQ multiplex PCR, and TCRdb kept only the in-frame ones, dropping some. The sample has more than 150,000 clones, 80% to 90% seen once. Sequencing was done on a sample of peripheral blood. These receptors originate from a woman aged 18-29 years who had recovered from COVID-19. The CDR3 runs from the conserved cysteine through the conserved F or W. A D gene is named only where the DNA matches it firmly. The size of a clone is reported for some rows only, either as once, few or many, or as a class for expanded clones.

d_gene: TRBD2
v_gene: TRBV6-4
abundance: .
j_gene: TRBJ2-3
CDR3nt: TGTGCCAGCAGTATAGCGGGATCTGGCACAGATACGCAGTATTTT
CDR3aa: CASSIAGSGTDTQYF

d_gene: .
v_gene: TRBV5-1
abundance: once
j_gene: TRBJ1-3
CDR3nt: TGCGCCAGCAGCTCGAGCGGGAGCTCTGGAAACACCATATATTTT
CDR3aa: CASSSSGSSGNTIYF

d_gene: .
v_gene: TRBV4-3
abundance: .
j_gene: TRBJ1-2
CDR3nt: TGCGCCAGCAGCCAAGATAGGACAGCTTCCTATGGCTACACCTTC
CDR3aa: CASSQDRTASYGYTF

d_gene: .
v_gene: TRBV7-2
abundance: .
j_gene: TRBJ2-2
CDR3nt: TGTGCCAGCAGTGTTCAGGTATCCCGGGAGCTGTTTTTT
CDR3aa: CASSVQVSRELFF

d_gene: TRBD1
v_gene: TRBV19
abundance: .
j_gene: TRBJ1-3
CDR3nt: TGTGCCAGTTGGGACAGGGGGCACCTCAGCTCTGGAAACACCATATATTTT
CDR3aa: CASWDRGHLSSGNTIYF

d_gene: TRBD1
v_gene: TRBV5-6
abundance: .
j_gene: TRBJ2-4
CDR3nt: TGTGCCAGCAGCCCTGCGGGACAGGGGCCAGTCATTCAGTACTTC
CDR3aa: CASSPAGQGPVIQYF

d_gene: .
v_gene: TRBV5-4
abundance: .
j_gene: TRBJ1-5
CDR3nt: TGTGCCAGCAGCCGGGGGAGCAATCAGCCCCAGCATTTT
CDR3aa: CASSRGSNQPQHF

d_gene: TRBD1
v_gene: TRBV3-1/TRBV3-2
abundance: .
j_gene: TRBJ1-6
CDR3nt: TGTGCCAGCAGCCTGTTAACGGGCCAAGGGGGCAATTCACCCCTCCACTTT
CDR3aa: CASSLLTGQGGNSPLHF

d_gene: .
v_gene: TRBV3-1/TRBV3-2
abundance: .
j_gene: TRBJ1-2
CDR3nt: TGTGCCAGCAGCCAAGTCGGGGGGGCCGGCTATGGCTACACCTTC
CDR3aa: CASSQVGGAGYGYTF

d_gene: .
v_gene: TRBV5-6
abundance: .
j_gene: TRBJ1-6
CDR3nt: TGTGCCAGCAGCTTGACTTTAAGGGGGGGCCGATCACCCCTCCACTTT
CDR3aa: CASSLTLRGGRSPLHF

d_gene: .
v_gene: TRBV6-2/TRBV6-3
abundance: .
j_gene: TRBJ1-2
CDR3nt: TGTGCCAGCAGCGAATATCGCGGCTATGGCTACACCTTC
CDR3aa: CASSEYRGYGYTF

d_gene: .
v_gene: TRBV15
abundance: .
j_gene: TRBJ2-1
CDR3nt: TGTGCCACCAGCAGGTCACAGAGCTCCTACAATGAGCAGTTCTTC
CDR3aa: CATSRSQSSYNEQFF

d_gene: .
v_gene: TRBV7-9
abundance: few
j_gene: TRBJ1-2
CDR3nt: TGTGCCAGCAGCTTAGGGACAGTCTTTTACACCTTC
CDR3aa: CASSLGTVFYTF

d_gene: TRBD2
v_gene: TRBV23-1
abundance: .
j_gene: TRBJ2-1
CDR3nt: TGCGCCAGCAGTCAAAGCTTCCTAGTAGCGGGGTCCTACAATGAGCAGTTCTTC
CDR3aa: CASSQSFLVAGSYNEQFF

d_gene: .
v_gene: TRBV5-6
abundance: .
j_gene: TRBJ1-5
CDR3nt: TGTGCCAGCAGCCAACGGCTACAGGGCGTTTATCAGCCCCAGCATTTT
CDR3aa: CASSQRLQGVYQPQHF

d_gene: .
v_gene: TRBV7-2
abundance: once
j_gene: TRBJ2-1
CDR3nt: TGTGCCAGCAGCTTAATTAGCGGAGTGACCTACAATGAGCAGTTCTTC
CDR3aa: CASSLISGVTYNEQFF

d_gene: TRBD2
v_gene: TRBV5-4
abundance: .
j_gene: TRBJ2-3
CDR3nt: TGTGCCAGCAGTATTACTAGCGGGAGCACAGATACGCAGTATTTT
CDR3aa: CASSITSGSTDTQYF

d_gene: .
v_gene: TRBV11-2
abundance: .
j_gene: TRBJ2-3
CDR3nt: TGTGCCAGCAGCTTAGGGTTCCGGGACACAGATACGCAGTATTTT
CDR3aa: CASSLGFRDTDTQYF

d_gene: .
v_gene: TRBV5-6
abundance: .
j_gene: TRBJ1-2
CDR3nt: TGTGCCAGCAGCGACCTACAGGTTAACTATGGCTACACCTTC
CDR3aa: CASSDLQVNYGYTF

d_gene: TRBD1
v_gene: TRBV27
abundance: .
j_gene: TRBJ1-5
CDR3nt: TGTGCCAGCAGTTCCCTCCGGACAGGGTGGGACAATCAGCCCCAGCATTTT
CDR3aa: CASSSLRTGWDNQPQHF

d_gene: .
v_gene: TRBV10-3
abundance: .
j_gene: TRBJ1-1
CDR3nt: TGTGCCTCCCGCCCCTTTGAGGTGAACACTGAAGCTTTCTTT
CDR3aa: CASRPFEVNTEAFF

d_gene: TRBD2
v_gene: TRBV11-3
abundance: once
j_gene: TRBJ2-2
CDR3nt: TGTGCCAGCACCCCGGTACGGCGGGGGGCGTATTTAAGGACCGGGGAGCTGTTTTTT
CDR3aa: CASTPVRRGAYLRTGELFF

d_gene: .
v_gene: TRBV11-2
abundance: .
j_gene: TRBJ1-1
CDR3nt: TGTGCCAGCAGCCCAGACTCGGGGAGTTCTGAAGCTTTCTTT
CDR3aa: CASSPDSGSSEAFF

d_gene: .
v_gene: TRBV21-1
abundance: .
j_gene: TRBJ1-2
CDR3nt: TGTGCCAGCATCTCCCCTGGGCGGGCCGTCTATGGCTACACCTTC
CDR3aa: CASISPGRAVYGYTF

d_gene: TRBD1
v_gene: TRBV5-8
abundance: .
j_gene: TRBJ1-6
CDR3nt: TGTGCCAGCAGCGGGGACAGGGGGTTTAGATCACCCCTCCACTTT
CDR3aa: CASSGDRGFRSPLHF

d_gene: TRBD2
v_gene: TRBV5-6
abundance: .
j_gene: TRBJ2-5
CDR3nt: TGTGCCAGCAGCGGAAGAGGACTAGCGGGGGGGCATTGGCAAGAGACCCAGTACTTC
CDR3aa: CASSGRGLAGGHWQETQYF

d_gene: .
v_gene: TRBV12-3/TRBV12-4
abundance: .
j_gene: TRBJ2-3
CDR3nt: TGTGCCAGCAGCCCAGGCCAGGATACGCAGTATTTT
CDR3aa: CASSPGQDTQYF

d_gene: TRBD1
v_gene: TRBV3-1/TRBV3-2
abundance: .
j_gene: TRBJ1-6
CDR3nt: TGTGCCAGCAGCGTACAGGGGAATTCACCCCTCCACTTT
CDR3aa: CASSVQGNSPLHF

d_gene: .
v_gene: TRBV7-2
abundance: .
j_gene: TRBJ1-2
CDR3nt: TGTGCCAGCAGCTTCAGCCTGCGGGGGGCGGTTAACGCTAACTATGGCTACACCTTC
CDR3aa: CASSFSLRGAVNANYGYTF

d_gene: .
v_gene: TRBV7-2
abundance: .
j_gene: TRBJ2-1
CDR3nt: TGTGCCAGCAGCTTAGACAGGAGCTCCTACAATGAGCAGTTCTTC
CDR3aa: CASSLDRSSYNEQFF

d_gene: .
v_gene: TRBV20-1
abundance: .
j_gene: TRBJ1-1
CDR3nt: TGCAGTGCTGGTGAGGGACATATGAACACTGAAGCTTTCTTT
CDR3aa: CSAGEGHMNTEAFF

d_gene: TRBD2
v_gene: TRBV7-9
abundance: .
j_gene: TRBJ2-3
CDR3nt: TGTGCCAGCAGCTTAGTAGCGGGGACTCCCACAGATACGCAGTATTTT
CDR3aa: CASSLVAGTPTDTQYF

d_gene: TRBD2
v_gene: TRBV6-5
abundance: .
j_gene: TRBJ2-3
CDR3nt: TGTGCCAGCAGTCCGAGCGGGAGGGCCACAGATACGCAGTATTTT
CDR3aa: CASSPSGRATDTQYF

d_gene: .
v_gene: TRBV5-4
abundance: .
j_gene: TRBJ2-1
CDR3nt: TGTGCCAGCAGCCCTCGCACCTACAGGGCCAATTACAATGAGCAGTTCTTC
CDR3aa: CASSPRTYRANYNEQFF

d_gene: .
v_gene: TRBV18
abundance: .
j_gene: TRBJ2-2
CDR3nt: TGTGCCAGCTCACTCCGGACAGAAAGGGGCACCGGGGAGCTGTTTTTT
CDR3aa: CASSLRTERGTGELFF

d_gene: .
v_gene: TRBV7-9
abundance: many
j_gene: TRBJ1-6
CDR3nt: TGTGCCAGCAGCTTAGATAGTCCGTCACCCCTCCACTTT
CDR3aa: CASSLDSPSPLHF

d_gene: .
v_gene: TRBV4-2
abundance: .
j_gene: TRBJ2-1
CDR3nt: TGTGCCAGCAGCCAAGAAGGAGGTTGGGCAGAGCAGTTCTTC
CDR3aa: CASSQEGGWAEQFF

d_gene: TRBD2
v_gene: TRBV11-2
abundance: .
j_gene: TRBJ2-4
CDR3nt: TGTGCCAGCAGCCCCGGGAGGGTCGGAAACATTCAGTACTTC
CDR3aa: CASSPGRVGNIQYF

d_gene: .
v_gene: TRBV2
abundance: .
j_gene: TRBJ1-2
CDR3nt: TGTGCCAGCAAGCTTAGCCCTAGAGGAGGCTACACCTTC
CDR3aa: CASKLSPRGGYTF

d_gene: TRBD2
v_gene: TRBV15
abundance: .
j_gene: TRBJ2-1
CDR3nt: TGTGCCACCAGCAGAAACGCCGGGACTAGCGGTTCCATTGAGCAGTTCTTC
CDR3aa: CATSRNAGTSGSIEQFF

d_gene: TRBD1
v_gene: TRBV10-3
abundance: .
j_gene: TRBJ1-1
CDR3nt: TGTGCCATCAGGGGGACAGTTGAAGCTTTCTTT
CDR3aa: CAIRGTVEAFF

d_gene: .
v_gene: TRBV7-8
abundance: .
j_gene: TRBJ1-2
CDR3nt: TGTGCCAGCAGTATACACGGACTCTCCTATGGCTACACCTTC
CDR3aa: CASSIHGLSYGYTF

d_gene: TRBD1
v_gene: TRBV7-2
abundance: .
j_gene: TRBJ1-2
CDR3nt: TGTGCCAGCAGCTTAGAAAGGACAGGGACCTATGGCTACACCTTC
CDR3aa: CASSLERTGTYGYTF

d_gene: TRBD2
v_gene: TRBV4-3
abundance: .
j_gene: TRBJ2-3
CDR3nt: TGCGCCAGCAGCCAAATAGCCGGGACTAGCGGGTACGATACGCAGTATTTT
CDR3aa: CASSQIAGTSGYDTQYF

d_gene: .
v_gene: TRBV5-6
abundance: .
j_gene: TRBJ1-5
CDR3nt: TGTGCCAGCAGCTTAGTTGGGGGGAACAATCAGCCCCAGCATTTT
CDR3aa: CASSLVGGNNQPQHF

d_gene: .
v_gene: TRBV5-3
abundance: few
j_gene: TRBJ1-2
CDR3nt: TGTGCCAGAAGCTTTGACAGAGACTATGGCTACACCTTC
CDR3aa: CARSFDRDYGYTF

d_gene: TRBD1
v_gene: TRBV27
abundance: .
j_gene: TRBJ2-7
CDR3nt: TGTGCCAGCAGTGTATCGGGACAGGGGCTGTACTACGAGCAGTACTTC
CDR3aa: CASSVSGQGLYYEQYF

d_gene: TRBD2
v_gene: TRBV2
abundance: few
j_gene: TRBJ2-7
CDR3nt: TGTGCCAGCAGCTTTCTAGCGGGGTCAAACTACGAGCAGTACTTC
CDR3aa: CASSFLAGSNYEQYF

d_gene: .
v_gene: TRBV19
abundance: .
j_gene: TRBJ1-5
CDR3nt: TGTGCCAGTAGGAGTGAGGTCCCACACGAATTTTATAGCAATCAGCCCCAGCATTTT
CDR3aa: CASRSEVPHEFYSNQPQHF